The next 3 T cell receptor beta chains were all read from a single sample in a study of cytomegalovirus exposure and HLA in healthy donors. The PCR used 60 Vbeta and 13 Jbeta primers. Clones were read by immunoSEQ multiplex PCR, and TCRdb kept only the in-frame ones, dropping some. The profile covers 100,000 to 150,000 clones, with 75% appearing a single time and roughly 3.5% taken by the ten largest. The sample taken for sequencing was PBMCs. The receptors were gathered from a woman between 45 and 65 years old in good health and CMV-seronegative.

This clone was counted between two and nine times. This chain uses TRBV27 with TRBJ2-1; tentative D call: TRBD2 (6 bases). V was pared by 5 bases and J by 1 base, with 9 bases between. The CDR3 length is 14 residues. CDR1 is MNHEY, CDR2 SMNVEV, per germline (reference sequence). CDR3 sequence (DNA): TGTGCCAGCAGTGGTGCGGGATCCTACAATGAGCAGTTCTTC. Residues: CASSGAGSYNEQFF.

CDR3 bases: TGTGCCAGCAGTGAATATCGGGACTATGGCTACACCTTC. This encodes CASSEYRDYGYTF. The chain carries TRBV25-1 and TRBJ1-2, with unresolved D. V was trimmed by 0 bases and J by 3 bases, leaving 5 bases between them. Per the germline V gene, CDR1 is MGHDK and CDR2 is SYGVNS. CDR3 size: 13 residues.

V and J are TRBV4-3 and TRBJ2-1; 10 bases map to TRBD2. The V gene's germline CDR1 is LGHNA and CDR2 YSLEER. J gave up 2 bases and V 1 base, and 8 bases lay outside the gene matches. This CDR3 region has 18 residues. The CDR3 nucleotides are TGCGCCAGCAGCCAAGGGGGATCTAGCGGGAGCCCCTACAATGAGCAGTTCTTC. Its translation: CASSQGGSSGSPYNEQFF.